These 30 T cell receptor beta chains were sequenced from one sample in a study of STAT3 mutations in large granular lymphocyte leukemia. Study-wide results and limits: In T-cell large granular lymphocyte leukemia, about half of patients showed multiple immunodominant subclonotypes.

This table comes from immunoSEQ multiplex PCR, and its TCRdb copy is limited to in-frame clones, with some not included. Of nearly 25,000 clones in the sample, approximately 94% were seen once. These TCRs' antigens remain unknown. Sequenced: peripheral blood mononuclear cells. These receptors all come from a man in his forties with T-cell large granular lymphocyte leukemia. Some clones in this sample may be carry-over from other donors' samples.

Details on this clone: The junction and the germline gene differ at one end; a read error may be behind it. This chain connects TRBV6-6 to TRBJ1-5, with D unresolved. CDR3 size: 14 residues. Germline lookup yields CDR1 MNHNY and CDR2 SVGAGI (reference sequence). The DNA for the CDR3 is TGTGCCAGCAGTGCATCGTATAGCGATCAGCCCCAGCATTTT. It specifies CASSASYSDQPQHF.

This clone came up once. An end of the junction differs from the germline gene, which may be a read error. CDR3 nucleotides: TGTGCCAGCAGTTTCTTGGACGGGTTT. The encoded protein is CASSFLDGF. The chain uses TRBV27 and TRBJ1-1; D gene unclear. Per germline, CDR1 MNHEY and CDR2 SMNVEV (reference sequence). This CDR3 has 9 residues.

This clone was seen a few times. J is TRBJ1-2 and V is TRBV9, with D possibly TRBD1 on 6 matching bases. This CDR3 spans 13 amino acids. Germline CDR1 is SGDLS and CDR2 is YYNGEE. The germline V and J ends were trimmed by 3 bases and 7 bases, with 13 bases remaining between them. The CDR3 DNA reads TGTGCCAGCAGCGGCAGGGGTGGAATTGGCTACACCTTC. Encoded protein: CASSGRGGIGYTF.

The rearrangement links TRBV7-2 to TRBJ1-3; D remains unclear. V was pared by 5 bases and J by 0 bases, with 5 bases between. Germline V gene data show CDR1 as SGHTA and CDR2 as FQGNSA. The CDR3 is 13 residues long. The CDR3 DNA reads as TGTGCCAGCAGCCTAGACTCTGGAAACACCATATATTTT. This codes for CASSLDSGNTIYF.

V is TRBV30 and J is TRBJ1-2; 8 bases are shared with TRBD1. V was pared by 7 bases and J by 7 bases, with 11 bases of the junction left unmatched. The CDR3 totals 13 residues. Germline values: CDR1 GTSNPN, CDR2 SVGIG (reference sequence). The CDR3 bases are TGTGCCTACCACCAGACAGGGGTAGGTGGCTACACCTTC. Encoded protein: CAYHQTGVGGYTF.

This sequence joins TRBV7-9 and TRBJ2-5, with TRBD1 identical over 7 bases. The CDR3 consists of 15 residues. CDR1 is SEHNR, CDR2 FQNEAQ, per germline (reference sequence). With V trimmed by 7 bases and J by 4 bases, 12 bases remained unmatched. DNA for the CDR3: TGTGCCAGCACATCTAAACAGGGGATCATAGAGACCCAGTACTTC. Translating gives CASTSKQGIIETQYF. The entire variable domain, with the rest obtained from reference TRBV7-9 and TRBJ2-5, is as follows: DTGVSQNPRHKITKRGQNVTFRCDPISEHNRLYWYRQTLGQGPEFLTYFQNEAQLEKSRLLSDRFSAERPKGSFSTLEIQRTEQGDSAMYLCASTSKQGIIETQYFGPGTRLLVL.

The rearrangement uses TRBV19 and TRBJ2-2, with 7 bases identical to TRBD2. Germline CDR1 and CDR2: LNHDA and SQIVND (reference sequence). J lost 6 bases, V lost 5 bases, and 12 bases had no gene match. This CDR3 is built from 16 residues. Here the CDR3 DNA reads TGTGCCAGTAGTGAGGGAGGGCACGTATCGGCCGGGGAGCTGTTTTTT. Its protein product is CASSEGGHVSAGELFF.

The CDR3 DNA sequence: TGTGCCAGCAGCTTAGGTCGGGGGTACTACAATGAGCAGTTCTTC. Its translation: CASSLGRGYYNEQFF. The genes are TRBV7-2 and TRBJ2-1, with a weak D call TRBD2 (6 bases). There are 15 residues in the CDR3. Deletions cut 1 base from V and 3 bases from J, with 10 bases between. Germline CDR1 reads SGHTA; CDR2 reads FQGNSA.

This chain uses TRBV30 with TRBJ1-2; perhaps TRBD1 as D (5 bases). Trimming stripped 7 bases from V and 1 base from J, with 16 bases between. Germline V gene sequence: CDR1 GTSNPN, CDR2 SVGIG (reference sequence). This CDR3 has 14 residues. The CDR3 loop is CASPEGGGNYGYTF. The CDR3 region has the DNA TGTGCCTCGCCCGAGGGCGGGGGTAACTATGGCTACACCTTC.

The chain couples TRBV19 to TRBJ1-4, with TRBD1 identical over 8 bases. The germline gives CDR1 LNHDA, CDR2 SQIVND (reference sequence). Germline trimming cut 6 bases from V and 10 bases from J; bases unmatched to any gene: 7. This CDR3 has 13 residues. The CDR3: CASSPGQEGKLFF. The CDR3 DNA sequence: TGTGCCAGTAGCCCGGGACAGGAGGGAAAACTGTTTTTT.

This chain links TRBV10-3 with TRBJ2-7; 13 bases fit TRBD2. CDR1 is ENHRY, CDR2 SYGVKD, per germline. V dropped 4 bases and J dropped 2; count of bases not matched to a gene: 2. CDR3 length equals 15 residues. The CDR3 protein is CAISGTSGGAYEQYF. For the CDR3, the DNA is TGTGCCATCAGTGGGACTAGCGGGGGAGCCTACGAGCAGTACTTC.

The chain couples TRBV4-1 to TRBJ2-7; weak D call: TRBD1 (6 bases). CDR1 MGHRA and CDR2 YSYEKL come from the germline V gene. Trimming left V 1 base short and J 12 bases short, with 19 bases between. The CDR3 runs to 14 residues. The CDR3 region is CASSQGRWQGSRYF. In DNA form, the CDR3 reads TGCGCCAGCAGCCAAGGTCGGTGGCAGGGGAGTAGGTACTTC.

The rearrangement links TRBV4-1 to TRBJ2-1; 13 bases line up with TRBD2. Germline lookup yields CDR1 MGHRA and CDR2 YSYEKL. This CDR3 region has 19 residues. V dropped 3 bases and J dropped 0; count of bases not matched to a gene: 8. This chain's CDR3 is CASSHYGLAGAFSYNEQFF. The CDR3 coding sequence is TGCGCCAGCAGCCATTACGGACTAGCGGGGGCCTTCTCCTACAATGAGCAGTTCTTC.

The sample holds one count of this clone. V usage is TRBV7-7 and J usage is TRBJ2-6; D is uncertain. The CDR3 runs 18 residues. V lost 2 bases and J 14 bases, leaving 28 bases between the germline ends. From germline, CDR1 is SSHAT and CDR2 FNYEAQ (reference sequence). CDR3 coding DNA: TGTGCCAGCAGCTTAATGGTTAAGTGCCACAAGTCGGGCCAACTCCTGACTTTC. This codes for CASSLMVKCHKSGQLLTF. Together with reference TRBV7-7 and TRBJ2-6, the CDR3 gives the full variable domain: GAGVSQSPRYKVTKRGQDVTLRCDPISSHATLYWYQQALGQGPEFLTYFNYEAQPDKSGLPSDRFSAERPEGSISTLTIQRTEQRDSAMYRCASSLMVKCHKSGQLLTFGAGSRLTVL.

This chain links TRBV11-3 with TRBJ2-1; maybe TRBD1 (6 bases). Germline assignment: CDR1 SGHNT and CDR2 YENEEA. Trimming took off 4 bases at V and 1 base at J, with 8 bases between the two ends. This CDR3 has 14 amino acids. This CDR3 reads CASSSRGSYNEQFF. The CDR3 DNA sequence: TGTGCCAGCAGCTCTAGGGGGTCCTACAATGAGCAGTTCTTC.

The chain couples TRBV6-5 to TRBJ2-3, with a possible D match to TRBD1 (6 bases). The CDR3 has 15 residues. Germline loops: CDR1 MNHEY, CDR2 SVGAGI. The ends were cut back, 6 bases at V and 3 bases at J, with 16 bases in the middle. The CDR3 DNA reads TGTGCCAGCAGGTCCCGGGACATGGGGACAGATACGCAGTATTTT. Translating it yields CASRSRDMGTDTQYF.

The rearrangement uses TRBV5-1 and TRBJ2-1; 8 bases are shared with TRBD2. Per the germline V gene, CDR1 is SGHRS and CDR2 is YFSETQ. The CDR3 has 18 residues. The V gene end was trimmed by 0 bases and the J gene end by 0 bases; junction bases not matched to a gene: 8. For the CDR3, the DNA is TGCGCCAGCAGCTTGGCCGGGGGGGGCCGGAGCTCCTACAATGAGCAGTTCTTC. Amino acid sequence: CASSLAGGGRSSYNEQFF.

The J gene is TRBJ1-6, the V gene TRBV19; 9 nucleotides line up with TRBD1. V trimming: 7 bases; J trimming: 10 bases; junction bases outside the gene matches: 11. This CDR3 has 15 amino acids. Germline lookup yields CDR1 LNHDA and CDR2 SQIVND (reference sequence). Written as DNA, the CDR3 is TGTGCCAGTACCAAACAAGGGACAGGGAGCTCACCCCTCCACTTT. It translates to CASTKQGTGSSPLHF.

The sample holds one count of this clone. This chain's CDR3 is CASSMDRWDEQFF. The CDR3 DNA reads as TGTGCCAGCAGCATGGACAGGTGGGATGAGCAGTTCTTC. The chain uses TRBV7-2 and TRBJ2-1; 7 positions agree with TRBD1. Trimming at V came to 5 bases and at J to 8 bases, leaving 6 bases not matched to a gene. Germline lookup yields CDR1 SGHTA and CDR2 FQGNSA. This CDR3 region has 13 residues.

V and J are TRBV4-1 and TRBJ1-4, with TRBD1 matching over 10 bases. Germline V gene sequence: CDR1 MGHRA, CDR2 YSYEKL. CDR3 length equals 15 residues. Trimming cost V 5 bases and J 7 bases; bases outside gene matches: 7. This CDR3 is CASSFPTGGSEKLFF. CDR3 DNA sequence: TGCGCCAGCAGCTTCCCGACAGGGGGCAGTGAAAAACTGTTTTTT.

The V call is TRBV9, the J call TRBJ2-2; the D gene is possibly TRBD2 (6 bases). The length of the CDR3 is 16 residues. Per germline, CDR1 SGDLS and CDR2 YYNGEE. V gave up 4 bases and J gave up 4 bases, with 17 bases separating them. The DNA for the CDR3 is TGTGCCAGCAGCCTTAGAAGGCAGGGAGGCACCGGGGAGCTGTTTTTT. Translated, it gives CASSLRRQGGTGELFF.

The rearrangement joins TRBV5-6 to TRBJ2-7; D might be TRBD1 or TRBD2, each matching 5 bases. V was clipped by 0 bases and J by 6 bases, with 19 bases between them. Germline values: CDR1 SGHDT, CDR2 YYEEEE. There are 16 residues in the CDR3. CDR3 in DNA: TGTGCCAGCAGCTTGGGGGGACCGGGACGGGGTCGCGAGCAGTACTTC. This encodes CASSLGGPGRGREQYF.

This chain uses TRBV7-2 with TRBJ2-7; 14 positions agree with TRBD2. Unmatched junction bases numbered 6, after V lost 5 bases and J lost 0 bases. This CDR3 comprises 17 residues. Germline V gene lookup returns CDR1 SGHTA and CDR2 FQGNSA. The CDR3 DNA reads TGTGCCAGCAGCGGCACGGGACTAGCGGGGGTCTCCTACGAGCAGTACTTC. This codes for CASSGTGLAGVSYEQYF.

The V and J genes are TRBV7-2 and TRBJ2-1; 9 nucleotides agree with TRBD2. V was clipped by 0 bases and J by 10 bases; unmatched bases: 10. CDR1 is SGHTA and CDR2 is FQGNSA in the germline V gene. The length of the CDR3 is 16 residues. The CDR3 DNA is TGTGCCAGCAGCTTAGCGAGCGCGGGGGGGCTGAGCGAGCAGTTCTTC. This encodes CASSLASAGGLSEQFF.

This sequence joins TRBV6-6 and TRBJ2-5, with D possibly matching TRBD1 (5 bases). CDR1 is MNHNY, CDR2 SVGAGI, per germline (reference sequence). V was pared by 5 bases and J by 1 base, with 5 bases between. The CDR3 totals 12 residues. The DNA for the CDR3 is TGTGCCAGCAGTAGGGGCCAAGAGACCCAGTACTTC. This gives the protein CASSRGQETQYF.

V usage is TRBV18 and J usage is TRBJ2-7, with D perhaps assigned TRBD1 or TRBD2 (6 bases each). The V gene's germline CDR1 is KGHSH and CDR2 LQKENI. Deletions cut 6 bases from V and 0 bases from J, with 15 bases between. The CDR3 consists of 15 residues. DNA for the CDR3: TGTGCCAGCTCTCCGGGAGACAGGAACTCCTACGAGCAGTACTTC. Translated: CASSPGDRNSYEQYF.

The gene calls are TRBV5-1 and TRBJ1-2, with a tentative D call TRBD1 (5 bases). V lost 0 bases and J lost 0, with 6 bases in between. The CDR3 runs 14 residues. Germline V gene sequence: CDR1 SGHRS, CDR2 YFSETQ. The CDR3 spells CASSLGGTNYGYTF. CDR3 nucleotides: TGCGCCAGCAGCTTGGGGGGGACTAACTATGGCTACACCTTC.

The chain employs TRBV10-3 and TRBJ2-2; maybe TRBD1 (6 bases). Deletions cut 3 bases from V and 1 base from J, with 9 bases between. From germline, CDR1 is ENHRY and CDR2 SYGVKD. This CDR3 is built from 15 residues. CDR3 nucleotides: TGTGCCATCAGTGACCGGACAGAGAACACCGGGGAGCTGTTTTTT. This sequence encodes CAISDRTENTGELFF.

This chain connects TRBV6-5 to TRBJ2-7; D is possibly TRBD1 (6 bases). V shed 0 bases and J shed 4 bases, with 13 bases lying between them. The CDR3 sequence is 15 residues long. Germline values: CDR1 MNHEY, CDR2 SVGAGI. CDR3 DNA: TGTGCCAGCAGTTACTCGCAGGGGACGGGGTACGAGCAGTACTTC. The encoded protein is CASSYSQGTGYEQYF.

V gene TRBV19 combines with J gene TRBJ1-2; D is undetermined. This CDR3 has 12 amino acids. Germline lookup yields CDR1 LNHDA and CDR2 SQIVND (reference sequence). With 4 bases removed from V and 5 bases from J, the gap between germline ends came to 8 bases. The CDR3 loop reads CASSKASYGYTF. Written as DNA, the CDR3 is TGTGCCAGTAGTAAGGCCAGTTATGGCTACACCTTC.